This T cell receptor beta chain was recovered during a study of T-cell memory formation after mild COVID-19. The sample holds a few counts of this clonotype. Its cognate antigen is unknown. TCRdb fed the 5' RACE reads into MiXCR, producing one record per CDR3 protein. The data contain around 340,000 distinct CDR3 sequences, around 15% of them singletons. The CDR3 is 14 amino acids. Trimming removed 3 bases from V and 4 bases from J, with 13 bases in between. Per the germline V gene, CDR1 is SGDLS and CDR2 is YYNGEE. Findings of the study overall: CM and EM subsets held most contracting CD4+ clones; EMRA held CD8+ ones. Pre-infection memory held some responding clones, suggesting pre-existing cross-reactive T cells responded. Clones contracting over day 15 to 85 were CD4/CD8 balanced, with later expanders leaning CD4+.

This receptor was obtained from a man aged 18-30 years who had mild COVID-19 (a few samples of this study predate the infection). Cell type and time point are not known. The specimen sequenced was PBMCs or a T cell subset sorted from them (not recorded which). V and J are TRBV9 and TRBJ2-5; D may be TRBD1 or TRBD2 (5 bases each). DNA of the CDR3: TGTGCCAGCAGCGCGTCCGGGGCCAGAGAGACCCAGTACTTC. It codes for CASSASGARETQYF.